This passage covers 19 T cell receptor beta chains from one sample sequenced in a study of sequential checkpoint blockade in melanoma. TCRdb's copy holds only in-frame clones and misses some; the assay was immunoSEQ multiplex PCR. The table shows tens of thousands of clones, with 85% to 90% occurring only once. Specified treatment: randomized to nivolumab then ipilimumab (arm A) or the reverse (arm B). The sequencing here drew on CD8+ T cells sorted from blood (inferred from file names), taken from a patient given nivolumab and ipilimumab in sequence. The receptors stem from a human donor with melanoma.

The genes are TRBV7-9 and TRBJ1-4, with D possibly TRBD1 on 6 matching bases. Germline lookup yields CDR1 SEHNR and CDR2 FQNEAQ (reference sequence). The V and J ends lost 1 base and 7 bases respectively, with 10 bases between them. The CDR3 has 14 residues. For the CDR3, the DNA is TGTGCCAGCAGCTTAGGGGGGCTTGCTGAAAAACTGTTTTTT. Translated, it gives CASSLGGLAEKLFF.

CDR3 loop: CASSLAGGAYEQYF. The CDR3 DNA sequence: TGTGCCAGCAGCTTAGCGGGAGGGGCGTACGAGCAGTACTTC. The chain has TRBV7-8 and TRBJ2-7; 7 bases map to TRBD2. The J segment lost 4 bases and the V segment lost 0 bases, leaving 3 bases of the junction unmatched. The length of the CDR3 is 14 residues. The germline CDR1 and CDR2 sequences are SGHVS and FQNEAQ.

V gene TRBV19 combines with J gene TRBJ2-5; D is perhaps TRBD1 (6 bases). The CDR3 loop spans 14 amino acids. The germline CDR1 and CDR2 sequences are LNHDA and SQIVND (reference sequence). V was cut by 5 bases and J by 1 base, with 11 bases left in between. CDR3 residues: CASSGWTAQETQYF. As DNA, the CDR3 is TGTGCCAGTAGTGGATGGACAGCCCAAGAGACCCAGTACTTC.

CDR3 amino acids: CATSAPVTENEKLFF. For the CDR3, the DNA is TGTGCCACCAGCGCACCGGTTACAGAGAATGAAAAACTGTTTTTT. The V call is TRBV15, the J call TRBJ1-4; D is ambiguous. This CDR3 is built from 15 residues. V was pared by 5 bases and J by 5 bases, with 15 bases between. Germline V gives CDR1 LNHNV, CDR2 YYDKDF (reference sequence).

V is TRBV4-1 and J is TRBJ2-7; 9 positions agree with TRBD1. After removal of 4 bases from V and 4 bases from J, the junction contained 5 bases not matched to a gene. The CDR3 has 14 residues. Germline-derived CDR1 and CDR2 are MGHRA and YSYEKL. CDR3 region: CASSPRDREYEQYF. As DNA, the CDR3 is TGCGCCAGCAGCCCCCGGGACAGGGAATACGAGCAGTACTTC.

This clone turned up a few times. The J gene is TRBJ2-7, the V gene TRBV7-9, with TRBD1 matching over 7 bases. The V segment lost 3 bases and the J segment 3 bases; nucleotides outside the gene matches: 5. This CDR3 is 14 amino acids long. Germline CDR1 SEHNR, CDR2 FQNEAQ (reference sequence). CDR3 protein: CASSLGGTDYEQYV. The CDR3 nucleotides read TGTGCCAGCAGCTTGGGTGGGACAGACTACGAGCAGTACGTC.

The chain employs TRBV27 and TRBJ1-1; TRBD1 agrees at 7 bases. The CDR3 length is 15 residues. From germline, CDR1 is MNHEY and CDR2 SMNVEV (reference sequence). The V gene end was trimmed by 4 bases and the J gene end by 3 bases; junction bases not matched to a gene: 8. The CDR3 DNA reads TGTGCCAGCAGTTCCGGGACAGCCTTCCACACTGAAGCTTTCTTT. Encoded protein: CASSSGTAFHTEAFF.

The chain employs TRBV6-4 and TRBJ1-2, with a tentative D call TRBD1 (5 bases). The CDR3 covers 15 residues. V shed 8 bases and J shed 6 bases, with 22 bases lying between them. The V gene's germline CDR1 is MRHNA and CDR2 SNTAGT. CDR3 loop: CASSRGFRGGNGYTF. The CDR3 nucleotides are TGTGCCAGCTCCCGCGGATTCCGGGGGGGAAATGGCTACACCTTC.

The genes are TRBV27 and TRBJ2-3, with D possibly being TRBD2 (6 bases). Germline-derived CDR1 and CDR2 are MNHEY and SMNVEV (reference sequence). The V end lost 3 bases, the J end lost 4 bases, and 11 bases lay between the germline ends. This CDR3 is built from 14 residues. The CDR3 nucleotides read TGTGCCAGCAGTTTTTCGGGAGTGCCAGATACGCAGTATTTT. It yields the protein CASSFSGVPDTQYF.

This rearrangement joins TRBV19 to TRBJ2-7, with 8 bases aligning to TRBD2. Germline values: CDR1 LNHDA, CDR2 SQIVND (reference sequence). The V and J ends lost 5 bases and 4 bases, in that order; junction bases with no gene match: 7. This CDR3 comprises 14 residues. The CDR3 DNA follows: TGTGCCAGTAGTGTTACTAGCGGAGGGTACGAGCAGTACTTC. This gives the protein CASSVTSGGYEQYF.

The CDR3 DNA reads as TGCGCCAGCAGTGAGCTTCGAGCAGATACGCAGTATTTT. Translating it yields CASSELRADTQYF. The chain joins TRBV10-1 to TRBJ2-3; D is ambiguous. Per the germline V gene, CDR1 is WNHNN and CDR2 is SYGVQD (reference sequence). V was cut by 2 bases and J by 4 bases, with 7 bases left in between. The CDR3 length is 13 residues.

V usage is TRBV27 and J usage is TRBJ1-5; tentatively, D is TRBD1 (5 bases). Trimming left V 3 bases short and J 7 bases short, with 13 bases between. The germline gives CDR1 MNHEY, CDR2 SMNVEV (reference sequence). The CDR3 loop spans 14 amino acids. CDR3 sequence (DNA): TGTGCCAGCAGTTTGGGAGGGGCGGGGCAGCCCCAGCATTTT. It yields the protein CASSLGGAGQPQHF.

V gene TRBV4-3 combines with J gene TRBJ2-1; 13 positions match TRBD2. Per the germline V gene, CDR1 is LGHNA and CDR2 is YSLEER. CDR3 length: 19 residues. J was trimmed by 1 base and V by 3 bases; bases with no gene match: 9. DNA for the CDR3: TGCGCCAGCAGCCAGTCAACTAGCGGGAGGGCCGGGTCCTACAATGAGCAGTTCTTC. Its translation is CASSQSTSGRAGSYNEQFF.

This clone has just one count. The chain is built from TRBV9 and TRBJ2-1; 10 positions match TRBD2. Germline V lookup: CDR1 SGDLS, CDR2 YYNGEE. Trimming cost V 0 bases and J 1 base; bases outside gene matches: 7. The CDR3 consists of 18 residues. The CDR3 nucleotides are TGTGCCAGCAGCGTAGGTGTTAGCGGGGGGTCTTCCTACAATGAGCAGTTCTTC. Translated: CASSVGVSGGSSYNEQFF.

CDR3 amino acids: CASTPLANTEAFF. CDR3 coding DNA: TGTGCCAGTACCCCCCTGGCGAACACTGAAGCTTTCTTT. V is TRBV19 and J is TRBJ1-1; D gene uncertain. Trimming left V 7 bases short and J 1 base short, with 10 bases between. Germline-derived CDR1 and CDR2 are LNHDA and SQIVND (reference sequence). CDR3 length: 13 residues. Full variable domain (remainder filled in from reference TRBV19 and TRBJ1-1): DGGITQSPKYLFRKEGQNVTLSCEQNLNHDAMYWYRQDPGQGLRLIYYSQIVNDFQKGDIAEGYSVSREKKESFPLTVTSAQKNPTAFYLCASTPLANTEAFFGQGTRLTVV.

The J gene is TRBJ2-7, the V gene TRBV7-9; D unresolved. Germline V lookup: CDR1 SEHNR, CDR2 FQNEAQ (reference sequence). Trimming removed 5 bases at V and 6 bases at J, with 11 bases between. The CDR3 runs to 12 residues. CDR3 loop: CASSRLTLEQYF. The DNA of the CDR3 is TGTGCCAGCAGCCGACTTACGCTCGAGCAGTACTTC.

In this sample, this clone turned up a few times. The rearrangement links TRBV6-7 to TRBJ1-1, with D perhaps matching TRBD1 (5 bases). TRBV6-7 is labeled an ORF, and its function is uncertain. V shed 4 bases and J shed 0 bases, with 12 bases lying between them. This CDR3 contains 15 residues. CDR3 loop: CASSLSRVMNTEAFF. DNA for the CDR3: TGTGCCAGCAGTTTATCCAGGGTTATGAACACTGAAGCTTTCTTT.

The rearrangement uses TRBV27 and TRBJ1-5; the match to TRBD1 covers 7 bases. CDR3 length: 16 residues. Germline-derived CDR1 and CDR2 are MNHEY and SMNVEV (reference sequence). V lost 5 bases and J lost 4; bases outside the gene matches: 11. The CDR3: CASSPLDRVGNQPQHF. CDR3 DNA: TGTGCCAGCAGTCCTCTCGACAGGGTGGGAAATCAGCCCCAGCATTTT.

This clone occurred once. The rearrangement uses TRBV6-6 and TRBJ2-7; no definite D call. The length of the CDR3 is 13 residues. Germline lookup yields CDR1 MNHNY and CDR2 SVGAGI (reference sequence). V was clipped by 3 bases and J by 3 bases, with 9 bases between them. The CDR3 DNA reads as TGTGCCAGCAGTTATGACTTGCTCTACGAGCAGTACGTC. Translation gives CASSYDLLYEQYV.